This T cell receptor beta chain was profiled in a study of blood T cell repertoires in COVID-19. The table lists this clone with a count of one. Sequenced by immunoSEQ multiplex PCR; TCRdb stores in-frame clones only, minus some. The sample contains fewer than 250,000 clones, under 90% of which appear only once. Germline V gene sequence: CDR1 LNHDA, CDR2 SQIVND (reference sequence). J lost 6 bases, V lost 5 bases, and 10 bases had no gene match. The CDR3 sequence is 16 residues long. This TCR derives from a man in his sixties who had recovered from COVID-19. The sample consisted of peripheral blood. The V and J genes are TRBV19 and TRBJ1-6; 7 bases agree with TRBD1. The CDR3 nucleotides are TGTGCCAGTAGTGCACCCCCGGGACAGCCTAATTCACCCCTCCACTTT. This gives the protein CASSAPPGQPNSPLHF.